This is a list of T cell receptor beta chains from one sample in a study of OX40 agonist ivuxolimab in advanced cancers. Here immunoSEQ multiplex PCR was the method, and the copy in TCRdb shows in-frame clones only, minus some. The table lists about 45,000 clones, more than 70% of them singletons. Sequenced material: CD4+ or CD8+ T cells sorted from blood, taken in a trial of the OX40 agonist ivuxolimab. The origin of the receptors is an adult with an advanced solid tumor such as melanoma, head and neck, liver or kidney cancer. CDR3s include the opening cysteine and the closing phenylalanine or tryptophan. A D gene is named only where the DNA matches it firmly. Where a row states a size, it is once, few, many or the class of an expanded clone; other rows omit it.

j_call clone_size v_call d_call cdr3_aa cdr3_nt
TRBJ1-4 . TRBV30 . CAWSPGVTNEKLFF TGTGCCTGGAGTCCGGGAGTAACTAATGAAAAACTGTTTTTT
TRBJ2-1 . TRBV19 . CASSTTRGTYNEQFF TGTGCCAGTAGTACGACCAGGGGAACCTACAATGAGCAGTTCTTC
TRBJ2-5 . TRBV27 TRBD2 CASSGLAGGPETQYF TGTGCCAGCAGCGGACTAGCGGGAGGCCCCGAGACCCAGTACTTC
TRBJ2-1 once TRBV19 TRBD2 CASSTSGRGREQFF TGTGCCAGTAGTACCAGCGGGAGGGGGCGTGAGCAGTTCTTC
TRBJ1-5 . TRBV7-8 TRBD1 CATRGGQGTNQPQHF TGTGCTACTCGGGGTGGACAGGGCACTAATCAGCCCCAGCATTTT
TRBJ2-1 . TRBV2 TRBD2 CAGELAGGLHEQFF TGTGCGGGGGAACTAGCGGGAGGGCTCCATGAGCAGTTCTTC
TRBJ2-7 . TRBV28 . CASRNPDSYEQYF TGTGCCAGCAGAAATCCGGACAGCTACGAGCAGTACTTC
TRBJ1-2 few TRBV6-6 . CASSYYEAANGYTF TGTGCCAGCAGTTACTACGAGGCGGCGAATGGCTACACCTTC
TRBJ2-2 . TRBV29-1 TRBD2 CSHRLAGTGELFF TGCAGCCACCGTCTAGCGGGTACCGGGGAGCTGTTTTTT
TRBJ2-7 . TRBV27 . CASSSWAGSDNEQYF TGTGCCAGCAGTTCTTGGGCCGGATCTGACAACGAGCAGTACTTC
TRBJ1-2 . TRBV30 . CAWTGDANYGYTF TGTGCCTGGACAGGGGATGCTAACTATGGCTACACCTTC
TRBJ2-3 . TRBV5-8 . CASFLSGGDTDTQYF TGTGCCAGCTTCCTAAGTGGGGGTGACACAGATACGCAGTATTTT
TRBJ2-7 . TRBV19 . CASRSRATLIYEQYF TGTGCCAGTAGAAGCCGGGCCACGCTTATCTACGAGCAGTACTTC
TRBJ2-3 . TRBV28 TRBD1 CASTRTGFRDTQYF TGTGCCAGCACCCGGACAGGGTTCAGAGATACGCAGTATTTT
TRBJ1-3 . TRBV28 TRBD1 CASSYRGTSGNTIYF TGTGCCAGCAGCTACAGGGGGACCTCTGGAAACACCATATATTTT
TRBJ1-5 . TRBV28 . CASWRQNQPQHF TGTGCCAGCTGGCGCCAGAATCAGCCCCAGCATTTT
TRBJ2-1 few TRBV19 . CASSRPPDTGNNEQFF TGTGCCAGTAGTAGGCCCCCGGACACAGGGAACAATGAGCAGTTCTTC
TRBJ2-5 . TRBV4-2 . CASSQDPSGQETQYF TGTGCCAGCAGCCAAGATCCGAGCGGTCAAGAGACCCAGTACTTC
TRBJ1-5 . TRBV5-4 TRBD1 CASSFAGTGVFPQHF TGTGCCAGCAGCTTCGCCGGGACAGGGGTTTTTCCCCAGCATTTT
TRBJ1-1 . TRBV11-2 TRBD1 CASSATGITEAFF TGTGCCAGCAGCGCGACAGGGATCACTGAAGCTTTCTTT
TRBJ2-7 . TRBV6-6 . CASSDRWSSYEQYF TGTGCCAGCAGCGACAGATGGAGCTCCTACGAGCAGTACTTC
TRBJ1-1 . TRBV19 . CASIRTGEAFF TGTGCCAGTATAAGGACGGGCGAAGCTTTCTTT
TRBJ2-1 . TRBV13 . CASSLGLPSGDEQFF TGTGCCAGCAGCTTAGGCCTCCCCAGCGGCGATGAGCAGTTCTTC
TRBJ2-3 . TRBV5-1 . CASSFQSTDTQYF TGCGCCAGCAGCTTTCAGAGCACAGATACGCAGTATTTT
TRBJ1-5 . TRBV5-1 . CASSPGTSNQPQHF TGCGCCAGCAGCCCGGGAACTAGCAATCAGCCCCAGCATTTT
TRBJ2-3 . TRBV5-6 TRBD1 CASSVDRGTDTQYF TGTGCCAGCAGCGTGGACAGGGGTACTGATACGCAGTATTTT
TRBJ2-5 once TRBV19 . CASATNGETQYF TGTGCCAGTGCTACTAACGGAGAGACCCAGTACTTC
TRBJ1-5 . TRBV15 . CATSRDWRDWHQPQHF TGTGCCACCAGCAGAGATTGGAGAGACTGGCATCAGCCCCAGCATTTT
TRBJ2-7 . TRBV28 . CASSPHGAGQYF TGTGCCAGCAGTCCCCATGGTGCAGGGCAGTACTTC
TRBJ1-4 once TRBV6-1 . CASRTTGSNEKLFF TGTGCCAGCAGGACAACAGGGTCCAATGAAAAACTGTTTTTT
TRBJ2-3 . TRBV19 . CASSIEDTQYF TGTGCCAGTAGTATCGAAGATACGCAGTATTTT
TRBJ2-7 . TRBV11-3 . CASSLSGSYEQYF TGTGCCAGCAGCTTATCGGGATCCTACGAGCAGTACTTC
TRBJ2-1 . TRBV5-1 TRBD2 CASRRLADSYNEQFF TGCGCCAGCAGGAGGCTAGCGGACTCCTACAATGAGCAGTTCTTC
TRBJ2-1 . TRBV2 TRBD1 CASSSGTGNEQFF TGTGCCAGCAGCTCCGGGACAGGCAATGAGCAGTTCTTC
TRBJ1-1 . TRBV6-5 . CASRSKGFRDTEAFF TGTGCCAGCAGGTCAAAGGGATTTAGAGACACTGAAGCTTTCTTT
TRBJ1-2 . TRBV30 . CAWSGEQGRDGYTF TGTGCCTGGAGTGGGGAGCAGGGAAGGGATGGCTACACCTTC
TRBJ1-1 . TRBV18 . CASSPFRENTEAFF TGTGCCAGCTCACCATTCCGAGAGAACACTGAAGCTTTCTTT
TRBJ1-2 . TRBV28 . CASSLVGGGSSYGYTF TGTGCCAGCAGTTTGGTGGGGGGCGGGAGTTCCTATGGCTACACCTTC
TRBJ2-1 once TRBV27 TRBD2 CASSFRTSRAYNEQFF TGTGCCAGCAGTTTCCGGACTAGCCGAGCTTACAATGAGCAGTTCTTC
TRBJ2-1 . TRBV5-5 TRBD2 CASSRVGTRDNEQFF TGTGCCAGCAGTAGGGTGGGGACTAGGGACAATGAGCAGTTCTTC